The 26 T cell receptor beta chains below all came from one sample that was sequenced in a study of cytomegalovirus exposure and HLA in healthy donors. Primers for the PCR totalled 60 Vbeta and 13 Jbeta. The table came from immunoSEQ multiplex PCR; TCRdb's copy has only in-frame clones and leaves some out. In the table there are 100,000 to 150,000 clones, around 8.5% of which are singletons. Sequencing input: PBMCs. These receptors were taken from a man aged 35 to 55 in good health and CMV-seronegative.

The table lists this clone with a few counts. The rearrangement joins TRBV27 to TRBJ2-1, with TRBD2 matching over 9 bases. Per the germline V gene, CDR1 is MNHEY and CDR2 is SMNVEV (reference sequence). V lost 2 bases and J lost 2; bases outside the gene matches: 4. The CDR3 is 16 amino acids. The CDR3 sequence: CASSLNSGGPYNEQFF. In DNA form, the CDR3 reads TGTGCCAGCAGTTTAAATAGCGGGGGCCCCTACAATGAGCAGTTCTTC.

This clone occurred a few times. The chain joins TRBV16 to TRBJ1-5; D ambiguous. V was trimmed by 2 bases and J by 0 bases, leaving 8 bases between them. Per germline, CDR1 KGHSY and CDR2 FQNENV. The CDR3 sequence is 15 residues long. Here the CDR3 DNA reads TGTGCCAGCAGCCAAAGACATTCTAGCAATCAGCCCCAGCATTTT. It codes for CASSQRHSSNQPQHF.

This clone was counted between two and nine times. This CDR3 reads CASSQDGTQGNTGELFF. Here the CDR3 DNA reads TGTGCCAGCAGCCAAGATGGCACGCAGGGGAACACCGGGGAGCTGTTTTTT. V and J are TRBV4-2 and TRBJ2-2; D possibly corresponds to TRBD1 (5 bases). V was clipped by 0 bases and J by 1 base, with 12 bases between them. The CDR3 consists of 17 residues. Germline V gene sequence: CDR1 LGHNA, CDR2 YNFKEQ.

This clone was picked up a small number of times. V gene TRBV28 combines with J gene TRBJ1-4; maybe TRBD1 (6 bases). The CDR3 is 17 residues long. V lost 8 bases, J lost 0 bases, and 19 bases lay in between. Germline V gives CDR1 MDHEN, CDR2 SYDVKM. The CDR3: CASYESGTLTTNEKLFF. The DNA for the CDR3 is TGTGCCAGCTACGAATCCGGGACACTAACAACTAATGAAAAACTGTTTTTT. Filled out from reference TRBV28 and TRBJ1-4, the complete variable domain reads DVKVTQSSRYLVKRTGEKVFLECVQDMDHENMFWYRQDPGLGLRLIYFSYDVKMKEKGDIPEGYSVSREKKERFSLILESASTNQTSMYLCASYESGTLTTNEKLFFGSGTQLSVL.

V and J are TRBV6-5 and TRBJ1-6; 10 bases fit TRBD1. The CDR3 is 14 residues long. Unmatched junction bases numbered 1, after V lost 4 bases and J lost 7 bases. The germline V gene encodes CDR1 MNHEY and CDR2 SVGAGI. The CDR3 coding sequence is TGTGCCAGCAGTTCGGGACAGGGGAATTCACCCCTCCACTTT. Its protein product is CASSSGQGNSPLHF.

The chain links TRBV28 to TRBJ1-5; 10 bases agree with TRBD1. The CDR3 spans 18 residues. Germline loops: CDR1 MDHEN, CDR2 SYDVKM. The V segment lost 5 bases and the J segment 5 bases; nucleotides outside the gene matches: 15. The CDR3 nucleotides are TGTGCCAGCAGTCTCCGGGACAGGGGCCTCCTTTCTCATCAGCCCCAGCATTTT. Residues: CASSLRDRGLLSHQPQHF.

This clone was detected only a few times. The J gene is TRBJ1-2, the V gene TRBV6-1; the D is unclear. This CDR3 is built from 12 residues. CDR1 and CDR2 from the germline V gene are MNHNS and SASEGT. Trimming removed 2 bases from V and 8 bases from J, with 9 bases in between. CDR3 coding DNA: TGTGCCAGCAGTGAAACCCACACGGGCTACACCTTC. It is translated as CASSETHTGYTF.

Only a few counts were recorded for this clone. V usage is TRBV7-8 and J usage is TRBJ2-7, with 9 bases fitting TRBD2. CDR1 is SGHVS, CDR2 FQNEAQ, per germline. This CDR3 spans 17 amino acids. V lost 6 bases and J lost 0; bases outside the gene matches: 12. The CDR3 here is CASRRGLRGGSSYEQYF. In DNA form, the CDR3 reads TGTGCCAGCAGAAGGGGGTTGCGGGGGGGGAGCTCCTACGAGCAGTACTTC.

Only a few counts were recorded for this clone. The CDR3 loop reads CAWSTTNQPQHF. In nucleotides, the CDR3 is TGTGCCTGGAGTACTACAAATCAGCCCCAGCATTTT. The chain recombines TRBV30 with TRBJ1-5; D is unclear. The germline gives CDR1 GTSNPN, CDR2 SVGIG (reference sequence). V lost 2 bases and J 4 bases, leaving 6 bases between the germline ends. The CDR3 totals 12 residues.

The genes are TRBV7-2 and TRBJ1-3; 8 nucleotides agree with TRBD1. Germline V CDR1 and CDR2: SGHTA, FQGNSA. CDR3 size: 15 residues. V lost 4 bases to trimming and J lost 4 bases; unmatched junction nucleotides: 6. CDR3 loop: CASSSLDRAGNTIYF. CDR3 DNA sequence: TGTGCCAGCAGCTCACTGGACAGGGCAGGAAACACCATATATTTT.

The chain combines TRBV6-1 with TRBJ1-5, with D maybe TRBD1 (6 bases). The V gene lost 1 base and the J gene lost 7 bases, with 11 bases spanning the gap. The germline CDR1 and CDR2 sequences are MNHNS and SASEGT. The CDR3 has 14 amino acids. In nucleotides, the CDR3 is TGTGCCAGCAGTGAAGGGAGGGGGGGGCAGCCCCAGCATTTT. This gives the protein CASSEGRGGQPQHF.

This clone occurred a few times. The chain carries TRBV15 and TRBJ2-6; 7 nucleotides line up with TRBD1. V dropped 3 bases and J dropped 0; count of bases not matched to a gene: 11. Germline CDR1 reads LNHNV; CDR2 reads YYDKDF (reference sequence). The CDR3 spans 19 residues. Written as DNA, the CDR3 is TGTGCCACCAGCAGCCCTGACAGGGATTGGTCCTCTGGGGCCAACGTCCTGACTTTC. Its translation: CATSSPDRDWSSGANVLTF.

The J gene is TRBJ2-5, the V gene TRBV2, with 11 bases lining up with TRBD2. The ends lost 4 bases at V and 2 bases at J; junction bases unmatched: 6. Looked up from germline, CDR1 is SNHLY and CDR2 is FYNNEI. The CDR3 has 16 amino acids. As DNA, the CDR3 is TGTGCCAGCAGTGCCGGGACTAGCGGACAGCAAGAGACCCAGTACTTC. Translated, it gives CASSAGTSGQQETQYF.

The table lists this clone with a few counts. The chain uses TRBV7-9 and TRBJ1-1; TRBD1 matches 8 bases. J lost 1 base, V lost 5 bases, and 6 bases had no gene match. CDR3 length: 15 amino acids. Germline CDR1 is SEHNR and CDR2 is FQNEAQ (reference sequence). Written as DNA, the CDR3 is TGTGCCAGCAGCCCCGGGACAGGAGCGAACACTGAAGCTTTCTTT. Its translation: CASSPGTGANTEAFF.

The J gene is TRBJ2-7, the V gene TRBV2, with D possibly matching TRBD2 (5 bases). Trimming shortened V by 10 bases and J by 1 base, and 20 bases separated the two germline ends. Germline lookup yields CDR1 SNHLY and CDR2 FYNNEI. The CDR3 covers 15 residues. The DNA for the CDR3 is TGTGCCACACTACTGAGGGCAGTCAATTCCTACGAGCAGTACTTC. It is translated as CATLLRAVNSYEQYF.

Only a few counts were recorded for this clone. The V call is TRBV5-1, the J call TRBJ2-3; 11 bases agree with TRBD2. The CDR3 loop spans 16 amino acids. Germline CDR1 is SGHRS and CDR2 is YFSETQ. J gave up 4 bases and V 0 bases, and 4 bases lay outside the gene matches. The CDR3: CASSLDGLAGADTQYF. The CDR3 DNA sequence: TGCGCCAGCAGCTTGGACGGACTAGCGGGTGCAGATACGCAGTATTTT.

Only a few counts were recorded for this clone. The chain couples TRBV18 to TRBJ1-1; tentatively, D is TRBD1 (6 bases). Germline lookup yields CDR1 KGHSH and CDR2 LQKENI. The CDR3 sequence is 16 residues long. Trimming stripped 3 bases from V and 7 bases from J, with 21 bases between. The CDR3 sequence: CASSPTSQGQQGEAFF. In nucleotides, the CDR3 is TGTGCCAGCTCACCCACATCTCAGGGACAACAGGGTGAAGCTTTCTTT. Looking up the rest from reference TRBV18 and TRBJ1-1 gives the full variable domain: NAGVMQNPRHLVRRRGQEARLRCSPMKGHSHVYWYRQLPEEGLKFMVYLQKENIIDESGMPKERFSAEFPKEGPSILRIQQVVRGDSAAYFCASSPTSQGQQGEAFFGQGTRLTVV.

The chain links TRBV15 to TRBJ2-5; 9 bases are a match to TRBD2. Trimming at V came to 0 bases and at J to 12 bases, leaving 5 bases not matched to a gene. The germline V gene encodes CDR1 LNHNV and CDR2 YYDKDF (reference sequence). This CDR3 region has 13 residues. The CDR3 nucleotides are TGTGCCACCAGCAGAGATGGCGGGGGGGTTGAGTACTTC. It codes for CATSRDGGGVEYF. The full variable domain, its missing parts supplied by reference TRBV15 and TRBJ2-5, is DAMVIQNPRYQVTQFGKPVTLSCSQTLNHNVMYWYQQKSSQAPKLLFHYYDKDFNNEADTPDNFQSRRPNTSFCFLDIRSPGLGDTAMYLCATSRDGGGVEYFGPGTRLLVL.

The chain carries TRBV5-1 and TRBJ1-2, with 7 bases identical to TRBD1. Trimming took 4 bases from V and 8 from J; bases not matched to a gene: 8. CDR3 length: 13 residues. Germline values: CDR1 SGHRS, CDR2 YFSETQ. The CDR3 spells CASSRGQADGYTF. The CDR3 DNA sequence: TGCGCCAGCAGCCGAGGACAGGCAGACGGCTACACCTTC.

This chain connects TRBV5-6 to TRBJ1-1, with TRBD1 matching over 9 bases. CDR1 and CDR2 from the germline V gene are SGHDT and YYEEEE. Losses at the gene ends were 3 bases for V and 0 bases for J; bases not matched to a gene: 12. The CDR3 is 18 amino acids. CDR3 in DNA: TGTGCCAGCAGCTCGGACCCGGGACAGGGAGTAATGAACACTGAAGCTTTCTTT. Translating it yields CASSSDPGQGVMNTEAFF. The whole variable domain, filled in from reference TRBV5-6 and TRBJ1-1, reads DAGVTQSPTHLIKTRGQQVTLRCSPKSGHDTVSWYQQALGQGPQFIFQYYEEEERQRGNFPDRFSGHQFPNYSSELNVNALLLGDSALYLCASSSDPGQGVMNTEAFFGQGTRLTVV.

This clone was counted only a few times. The V call is TRBV6-4, the J call TRBJ1-2; 8 bases fit TRBD1. Germline V gene sequence: CDR1 MRHNA, CDR2 SNTAGT. This CDR3 spans 11 amino acids. Unmatched junction bases numbered 3, after V lost 10 bases and J lost 5 bases. CDR3 nucleotides: TGTGCCACCAGGACAGGGTATGGCTACACCTTC. Translating it yields CATRTGYGYTF.

The chain is built from TRBV5-1 and TRBJ1-2; no firm D call. The CDR3 contains 15 residues. Per germline, CDR1 SGHRS and CDR2 YFSETQ. Trimming left V 0 bases short and J 0 bases short, with 9 bases between. As DNA, the CDR3 is TGCGCCAGCAGCTTGGACAGCTTAACTAACTATGGCTACACCTTC. This encodes CASSLDSLTNYGYTF.

As concerns this clone: The same CDR3 can be traced to other DNA sequences in this sample. The V and J genes are TRBV2 and TRBJ2-6; a weak D match, TRBD1 (6 bases). Germline V gene lookup returns CDR1 SNHLY and CDR2 FYNNEI. The CDR3 is 15 amino acids. Trimming cost V 2 bases and J 10 bases, with 15 bases left between them. CDR3 sequence reads: CASSERGGEANVLTF. DNA of the CDR3: TGTGCCAGCAGTGAACGAGGGGGTGAGGCAAACGTCCTGACTTTC.

The gene calls are TRBV2 and TRBJ1-2, with D possibly being TRBD1 (5 bases). The germline gives CDR1 SNHLY, CDR2 FYNNEI. V lost 5 bases and J lost 6, with 16 bases in between. The CDR3 runs 14 residues. The CDR3 sequence: CASSITTGTDGYTF. The CDR3 DNA sequence: TGTGCCAGCAGTATCACTACCGGGACTGATGGCTACACCTTC.

This clone was seen a few times. The chain combines TRBV7-9 with TRBJ1-3, with a weak D call TRBD1 (5 bases). There are 15 residues in the CDR3. Germline V gene lookup returns CDR1 SEHNR and CDR2 FQNEAQ (reference sequence). V lost 7 bases to trimming and J lost 0 bases, with 13 bases between them. The CDR3 loop reads CASTLTGTSGNTIYF. DNA for the CDR3: TGTGCCAGCACCCTCACAGGAACCTCTGGAAACACCATATATTTT.

This clone came up a few times. The chain links TRBV5-1 to TRBJ1-6; D might be TRBD1 (5 bases). The CDR3 has 15 amino acids. V lost 7 bases and J 7 bases, leaving 18 bases between the germline ends. The V gene's germline CDR1 is SGHRS and CDR2 YFSETQ. CDR3 sequence reads: CASSPGREGNSPLHF. The CDR3 DNA reads as TGCGCCAGCTCCCCCGGCAGGGAAGGCAATTCACCCCTCCACTTT. Filled out from reference TRBV5-1 and TRBJ1-6, the complete variable domain reads KAGVTQTPRYLIKTRGQQVTLSCSPISGHRSVSWYQQTPGQGLQFLFEYFSETQRNKGNFPGRFSGRQFSNSRSEMNVSTLELGDSALYLCASSPGREGNSPLHFGNGTRLTVT.